The 7 T cell receptor beta chains presented below share a single source sample, sequenced in a study of cytomegalovirus exposure and HLA in healthy donors. The PCR used 60 Vbeta and 13 Jbeta primers. The repertoire was sequenced with immunoSEQ multiplex PCR; TCRdb's copy has only in-frame clones and lacks some. The data hold about 100,000 clones, with roughly four fifths observed a single time. Source material: PBMCs. All receptors come from a man aged 18 to 29 in good health and CMV-seronegative.

The rearrangement links TRBV7-6 to TRBJ2-7; 13 nucleotides align to TRBD2. The CDR3 contains 16 residues. Unmatched junction bases numbered 4, after V lost 5 bases and J lost 0 bases. CDR1 is SGHVS, CDR2 FNYEAQ, per germline. The CDR3 DNA is TGTGCCAGCAGCCAGGGACTAGCGGGGAGCTCCTACGAGCAGTACTTC. Translation gives CASSQGLAGSSYEQYF. The full variable domain, its missing parts supplied by reference TRBV7-6 and TRBJ2-7, is GAGVSQSPRYKVTKRGQDVALRCDPISGHVSLYWYRQALGQGPEFLTYFNYEAQQDKSGLPNDRFSAERPEGSISTLTIQRTEQRDSAMYRCASSQGLAGSSYEQYFGPGTRLTVT.

The chain couples TRBV11-2 to TRBJ1-2, with TRBD1 identical over 9 bases. V trimming: 5 bases; J trimming: 7 bases; junction bases outside the gene matches: 11. CDR1 SGHAT and CDR2 FQNNGV come from the germline V gene. The CDR3 spans 15 residues. DNA of the CDR3: TGTGCCAGCAGCCAAGGGACAGGGCCCCTTTTTGGCTACACCTTC. Its translation: CASSQGTGPLFGYTF.

The chain uses TRBV7-2 and TRBJ2-5; 11 nucleotides align to TRBD1. This CDR3 is 16 amino acids long. The germline CDR1 and CDR2 sequences are SGHTA and FQGNSA. The ends lost 4 bases at V and 4 bases at J; junction bases unmatched: 8. Written as DNA, the CDR3 is TGTGCCAGCAGCTCCTGGACAGGGGGCTTTAGAGAGACCCAGTACTTC. Encoded protein: CASSSWTGGFRETQYF.

This chain uses TRBV6-1 with TRBJ1-4, with a tentative D call TRBD1 (5 bases). This CDR3 is 14 amino acids long. Germline V gene lookup returns CDR1 MNHNS and CDR2 SASEGT. V dropped 8 bases and J dropped 3 bases, with 13 bases sitting between them. The CDR3 sequence is CASLGQAANEKLFF. In DNA form, the CDR3 reads TGTGCCAGCTTAGGACAAGCAGCTAATGAAAAACTGTTTTTT.

The chain has TRBV6-6 and TRBJ2-2, with 12 nucleotides matching TRBD2. CDR1 and CDR2 (germline): MNHNY, SVGAGI (reference sequence). The CDR3 spans 16 residues. The V and J ends lost 6 bases and 5 bases, in that order; junction bases with no gene match: 7. The CDR3 reads CASRTSLAGGTGELFF. Here the CDR3 DNA reads TGTGCCAGCAGAACAAGCCTAGCGGGGGGGACCGGGGAGCTGTTTTTT.

This chain links TRBV6-1 with TRBJ2-5, with D unresolved. V was cut by 4 bases and J by 7 bases, with 10 bases left in between. The CDR3 loop spans 12 amino acids. Per the germline V gene, CDR1 is MNHNS and CDR2 is SASEGT. The CDR3 sequence: CASSALLVTQYF. The CDR3 bases are TGTGCCAGCAGTGCCCTTCTCGTGACCCAGTACTTC.

The rearrangement uses TRBV4-1 and TRBJ2-7; 9 bases map to TRBD1. V trimming: 4 bases; J trimming: 5 bases; junction bases outside the gene matches: 6. CDR1 MGHRA and CDR2 YSYEKL come from the germline V gene. The CDR3 is 14 amino acids. Written as DNA, the CDR3 is TGCGCCAGCAGCCCCCGACAGGGGGGAAACGAGCAGTACTTC. Its protein is CASSPRQGGNEQYF.